This T cell receptor beta chain was sequenced during a study of beta chain features in type 1 diabetes. Study findings and constraints: Significant though moderate, a shortening of TCRB CDR3s appeared in all four CD4+ subsets of Type 1 diabetes patients.

Looked up from germline, CDR1 is SEHNR and CDR2 is FQNEAQ (reference sequence). Trimming cost V 3 bases and J 1 base, with 10 bases left between them. The CDR3 loop spans 14 amino acids. To note about this clone: The antigen is undetermined.

The whole isolated RNA underwent reverse transcription, so sequencing captured expressed TCRB transcripts. Here immunoSEQ multiplex PCR was the method, and the copy in TCRdb shows in-frame clones only, minus some. This sample has tens of thousands of clones, with about a third found just once. The specimen was stem cell memory CD4+ T cells from blood. The sequence derives from a young woman in good health. J is TRBJ2-7 and V is TRBV7-9; D is unclear. This chain's CDR3 is CASSFDLESYEQYF. The CDR3 DNA reads as TGTGCCAGCAGCTTCGACTTGGAATCCTACGAGCAGTACTTC.